This T cell receptor (beta chain) comes out of a study of control samples from healthy donors and cancer patients. Sequenced by immunoSEQ multiplex PCR; TCRdb stores in-frame clones only, minus some. The sample carries 150,000 or so clones, about 93% recorded once. This clonotype was obtained from a man between 60 and 75 years old with colorectal cancer. The material sequenced was PBMCs.

CDR3 coding DNA: TGCGCCAGCAGCTTGGGACTAGCGGGGGCCCCTCCCAGGGAGACCCAGTACTTC. Protein product: CASSLGLAGAPPRETQYF. The chain uses TRBV5-1 and TRBJ2-5; 12 bases are a match to TRBD2. CDR1 is SGHRS and CDR2 is YFSETQ in the germline V gene. V gave up 0 bases and J gave up 5 bases; unmatched junction bases: 11. The CDR3 spans 18 residues.